This TCR beta chain was identified during a study of T cell responses to AZD1222 COVID-19 vaccine. Clones were read by immunoSEQ multiplex PCR, and TCRdb kept only the in-frame ones, dropping some. Of fewer than 150,000 clones listed, approximately 86% are singletons. Points from the study as a whole: Among vaccine-associated CD4 TCRs, coverage spanned spike, with dominance at 160-218 and 743-854. There were repertoire samples only from the period after the peak T cell response. White British donors predominated, females outnumbered males, and clonal diversity was possibly underestimated.

About this clone itself: Its antigen is not identified.

CDR1 is SGHRS, CDR2 YFSETQ, per germline. The CDR3 is 16 residues long. Trimming removed 7 bases from V and 0 bases from J; junction bases left unmatched: 7. This sequence was found in an adult in good health. The sample consisted of peripheral blood, taken on day 0 of AZD1222 vaccination. V usage is TRBV5-1 and J usage is TRBJ2-2; TRBD2 agrees at 9 bases. The CDR3 reads CASFRAGGTNTGELFF. The CDR3 DNA sequence: TGCGCCAGCTTTCGAGCGGGAGGAACGAACACCGGGGAGCTGTTTTTT.